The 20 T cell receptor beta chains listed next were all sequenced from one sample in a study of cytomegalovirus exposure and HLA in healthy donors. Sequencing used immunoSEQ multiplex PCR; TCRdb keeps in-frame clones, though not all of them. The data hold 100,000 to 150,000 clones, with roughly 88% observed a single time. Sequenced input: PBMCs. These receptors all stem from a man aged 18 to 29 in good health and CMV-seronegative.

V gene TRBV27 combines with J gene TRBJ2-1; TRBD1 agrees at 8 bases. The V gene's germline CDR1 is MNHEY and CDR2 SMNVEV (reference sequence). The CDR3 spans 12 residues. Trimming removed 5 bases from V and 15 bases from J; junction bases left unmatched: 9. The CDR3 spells CASSQQGVVMFF. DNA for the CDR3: TGTGCCAGCAGTCAACAGGGGGTGGTGATGTTCTTC.

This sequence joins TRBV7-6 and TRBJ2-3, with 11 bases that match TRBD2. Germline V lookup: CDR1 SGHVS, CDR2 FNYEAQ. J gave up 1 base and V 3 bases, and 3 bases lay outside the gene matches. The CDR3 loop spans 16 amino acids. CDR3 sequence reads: CASSFRLAGRTDTQYF. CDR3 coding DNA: TGTGCCAGCAGCTTCCGACTAGCGGGGCGCACAGATACGCAGTATTTT.

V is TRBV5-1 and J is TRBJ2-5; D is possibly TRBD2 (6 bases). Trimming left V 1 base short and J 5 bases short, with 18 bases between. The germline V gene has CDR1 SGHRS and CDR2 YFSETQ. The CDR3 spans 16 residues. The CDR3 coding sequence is TGCGCCAGCAGCTTGTCTCTCGGGGCGGGAATCGAGACCCAGTACTTC. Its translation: CASSLSLGAGIETQYF.

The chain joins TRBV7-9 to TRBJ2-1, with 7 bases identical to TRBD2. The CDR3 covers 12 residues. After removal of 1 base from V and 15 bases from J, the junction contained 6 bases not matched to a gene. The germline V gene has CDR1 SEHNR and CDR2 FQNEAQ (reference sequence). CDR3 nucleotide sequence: TGTGCCAGCAGCTTAGAGCGGGGAGAACGGTTCTTC. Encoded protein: CASSLERGERFF. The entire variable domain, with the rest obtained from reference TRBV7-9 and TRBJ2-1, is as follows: DTGVSQNPRHKITKRGQNVTFRCDPISEHNRLYWYRQTLGQGPEFLTYFQNEAQLEKSRLLSDRFSAERPKGSFSTLEIQRTEQGDSAMYLCASSLERGERFFGPGTRLTVL.

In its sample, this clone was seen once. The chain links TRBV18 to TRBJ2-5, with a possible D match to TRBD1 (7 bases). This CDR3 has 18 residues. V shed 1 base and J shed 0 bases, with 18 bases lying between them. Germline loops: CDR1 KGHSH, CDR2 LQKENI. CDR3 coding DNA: TGTGCCAGCTCACCACGTGCGGGGACAGCCTTTAACCAAGAGACCCAGTACTTC. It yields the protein CASSPRAGTAFNQETQYF. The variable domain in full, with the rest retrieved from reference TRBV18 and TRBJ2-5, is NAGVMQNPRHLVRRRGQEARLRCSPMKGHSHVYWYRQLPEEGLKFMVYLQKENIIDESGMPKERFSAEFPKEGPSILRIQQVVRGDSAAYFCASSPRAGTAFNQETQYFGPGTRLLVL.

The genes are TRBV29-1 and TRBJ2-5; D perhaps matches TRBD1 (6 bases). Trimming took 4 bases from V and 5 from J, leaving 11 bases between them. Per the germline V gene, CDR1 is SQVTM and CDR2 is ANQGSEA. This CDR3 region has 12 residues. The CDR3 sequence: CSVGRQGETQYF. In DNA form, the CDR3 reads TGCAGCGTTGGGCGGCAGGGGGAGACCCAGTACTTC.

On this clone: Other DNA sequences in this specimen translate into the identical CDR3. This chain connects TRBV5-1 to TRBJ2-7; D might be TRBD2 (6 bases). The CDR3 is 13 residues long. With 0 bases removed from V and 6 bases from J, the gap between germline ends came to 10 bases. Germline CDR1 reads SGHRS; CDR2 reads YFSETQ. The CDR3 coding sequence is TGCGCCAGCAGCTTGGGTCTTAGCGGCGAGCAGTACTTC. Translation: CASSLGLSGEQYF.

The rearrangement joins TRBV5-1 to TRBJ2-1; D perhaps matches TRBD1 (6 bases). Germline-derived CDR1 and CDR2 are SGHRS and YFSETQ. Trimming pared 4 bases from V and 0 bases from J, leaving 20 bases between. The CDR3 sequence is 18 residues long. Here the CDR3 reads CASSRTRTEVDSYNEQFF. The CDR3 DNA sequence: TGCGCCAGCAGCAGAACCAGGACAGAAGTTGACTCCTACAATGAGCAGTTCTTC.

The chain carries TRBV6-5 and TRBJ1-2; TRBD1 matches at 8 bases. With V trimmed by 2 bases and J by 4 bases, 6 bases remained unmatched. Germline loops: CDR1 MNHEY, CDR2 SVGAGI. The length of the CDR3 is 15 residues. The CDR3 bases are TGTGCCAGCAGTTACAGCAGGGGGCGCCGCTATGGCTACACCTTC. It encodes CASSYSRGRRYGYTF.

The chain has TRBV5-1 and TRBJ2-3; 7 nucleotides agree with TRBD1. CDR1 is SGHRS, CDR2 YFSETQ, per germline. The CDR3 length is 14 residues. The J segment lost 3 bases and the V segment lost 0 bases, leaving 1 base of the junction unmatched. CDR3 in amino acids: CASSLDRGTDTQYF. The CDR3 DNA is TGCGCCAGCAGCTTGGACAGGGGTACAGATACGCAGTATTTT.

CDR3 amino acids: CASRELMAGANTGELFF. CDR3 bases: TGTGCCAGCCGAGAATTAATGGCGGGAGCCAACACCGGGGAGCTGTTTTTT. This chain joins TRBV2 and TRBJ2-2, with 7 positions matching TRBD2. J lost 2 bases, V lost 8 bases, and 14 bases had no gene match. From germline, CDR1 is SNHLY and CDR2 FYNNEI. This CDR3 contains 17 residues.

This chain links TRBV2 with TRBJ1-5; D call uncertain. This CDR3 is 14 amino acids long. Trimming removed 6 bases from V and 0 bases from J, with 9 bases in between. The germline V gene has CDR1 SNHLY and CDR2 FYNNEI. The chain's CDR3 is CASRFDNSNQPQHF. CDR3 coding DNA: TGTGCCAGCAGATTCGACAATAGCAATCAGCCCCAGCATTTT.

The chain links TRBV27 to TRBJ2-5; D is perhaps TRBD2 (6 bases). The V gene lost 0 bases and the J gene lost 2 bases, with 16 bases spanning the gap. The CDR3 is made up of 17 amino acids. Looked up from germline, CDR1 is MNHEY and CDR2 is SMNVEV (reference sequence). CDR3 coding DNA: TGTGCCAGCAGTTTATCCCCGGAGGGGAGGATTCAAGAGACCCAGTACTTC. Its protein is CASSLSPEGRIQETQYF.

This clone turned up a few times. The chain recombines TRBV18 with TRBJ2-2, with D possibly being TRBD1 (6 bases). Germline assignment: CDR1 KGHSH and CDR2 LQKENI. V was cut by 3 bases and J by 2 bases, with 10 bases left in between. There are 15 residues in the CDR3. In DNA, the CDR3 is TGTGCCAGCTCACCTCAGGGGCGCAACACCGGGGAGCTGTTTTTT. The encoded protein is CASSPQGRNTGELFF.

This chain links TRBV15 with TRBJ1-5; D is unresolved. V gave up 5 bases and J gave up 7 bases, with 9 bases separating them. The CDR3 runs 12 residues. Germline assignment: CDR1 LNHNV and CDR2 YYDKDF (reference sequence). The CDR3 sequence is CATSLRSQPQHF. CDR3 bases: TGTGCCACCAGCCTTAGGAGCCAGCCCCAGCATTTT. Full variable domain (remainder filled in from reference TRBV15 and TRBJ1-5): DAMVIQNPRYQVTQFGKPVTLSCSQTLNHNVMYWYQQKSSQAPKLLFHYYDKDFNNEADTPDNFQSRRPNTSFCFLDIRSPGLGDTAMYLCATSLRSQPQHFGDGTRLSIL.

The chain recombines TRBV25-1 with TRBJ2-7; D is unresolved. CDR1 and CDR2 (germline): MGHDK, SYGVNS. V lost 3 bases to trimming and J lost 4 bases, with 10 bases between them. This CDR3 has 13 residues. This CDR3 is CASSDVNSYEQYF. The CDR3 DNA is TGTGCCAGCAGTGATGTAAACAGTTACGAGCAGTACTTC.

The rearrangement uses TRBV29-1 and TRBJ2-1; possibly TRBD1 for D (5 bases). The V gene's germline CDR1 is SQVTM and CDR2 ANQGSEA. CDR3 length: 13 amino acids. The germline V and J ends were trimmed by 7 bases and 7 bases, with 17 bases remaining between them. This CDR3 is CSGTGRLTNEQFF. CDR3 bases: TGCAGCGGCACAGGAAGACTGACGAATGAGCAGTTCTTC.

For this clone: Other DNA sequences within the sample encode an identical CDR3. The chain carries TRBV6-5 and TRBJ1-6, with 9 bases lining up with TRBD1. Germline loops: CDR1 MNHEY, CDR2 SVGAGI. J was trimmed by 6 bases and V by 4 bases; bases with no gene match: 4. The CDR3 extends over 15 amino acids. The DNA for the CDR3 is TGTGCCAGCAGTTCGACAGGGGGGTTTAATTCACCCCTCCACTTT. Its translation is CASSSTGGFNSPLHF.

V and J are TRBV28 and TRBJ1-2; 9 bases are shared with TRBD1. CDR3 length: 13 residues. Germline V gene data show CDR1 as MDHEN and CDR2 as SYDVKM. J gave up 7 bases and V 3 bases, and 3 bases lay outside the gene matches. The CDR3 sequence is CASSLGQGPGYTF. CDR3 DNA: TGTGCCAGCAGTTTGGGACAGGGCCCTGGCTACACCTTC.

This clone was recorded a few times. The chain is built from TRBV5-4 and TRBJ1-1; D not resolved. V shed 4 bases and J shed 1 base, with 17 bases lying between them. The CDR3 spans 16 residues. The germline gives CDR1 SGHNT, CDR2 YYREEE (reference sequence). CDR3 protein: CASSNGGLGKNTEAFF. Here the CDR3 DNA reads TGTGCCAGCAGCAATGGAGGTTTAGGAAAGAACACTGAAGCTTTCTTT.